The clone carrying this T cell receptor beta chain has more than one count but fewer than ten. The antigen is unknown. Germline-derived CDR1 and CDR2 are MNHEY and SMNVEV (reference sequence). This CDR3 comprises 14 residues. V shed 2 bases and J shed 5 bases, with 13 bases lying between them. The entry originates in a study of graft-versus-host responses after intestinal transplantation. On the study more broadly: Transplants given to recipients were multivisceral, liver-intestinal, or isolated intestinal. Anti-thymocyte globulin induction preceded about three years of tacrolimus and steroid maintenance in all recipients. Overall study results and limits: Allograft graft-versus-host to host-versus-graft clonal ratios ran high in patients with graft-donor T cell macrochimerism.

Measured with immunoSEQ multiplex PCR; TCRdb has only the in-frame clones, and not every one. The sample contains under 100,000 clones, about 93% of which appear only once. The sequence derives from a human patient who received an intestinal transplant, so some T cells may come from the graft donor. V usage is TRBV27 and J usage is TRBJ2-7; weak D call: TRBD1 (6 bases). Sequenced material: PBMCs, taken 450 to 480 days after intestinal transplant. The CDR3 here is CASSLIQPGDEQYF. CDR3 nucleotides: TGTGCCAGCAGTTTAATCCAACCAGGGGACGAGCAGTACTTC.